A single sample gave rise to the 30 T cell receptor beta chains below, sequenced in a study of beta chain features in type 1 diabetes. As every portion of the isolated RNA was reverse transcribed, the sequencing read expressed TCRB transcripts. The assay was immunoSEQ multiplex PCR, and TCRdb's table has in-frame clones only and misses some. The profile shows some 220,000 clones, about a tenth of them singletons. Sequencing was performed on central memory CD4+ T cells from blood. The receptors stem from a man between 18 and 29 years old in good health.

This clone was counted only a few times. The V gene is TRBV7-3, the J gene TRBJ1-2, with TRBD1 identical over 7 bases. In germline, CDR1 is SGHTA, CDR2 FQGTGA. The J segment lost 8 bases and the V segment lost 4 bases, leaving 7 bases of the junction unmatched. The CDR3 contains 13 residues. CDR3 nucleotides: TGTGCCAGCAGCTACACAGGGGTGCAGGGCTACACCTTC. Encoded protein: CASSYTGVQGYTF.

The rearrangement joins TRBV5-1 to TRBJ2-3; D is possibly TRBD2 (5 bases). The CDR3 spans 15 residues. With 4 bases removed from V and 3 bases from J, the gap between germline ends came to 15 bases. The germline CDR1 and CDR2 sequences are SGHRS and YFSETQ. The CDR3 DNA sequence: TGCGCCAGCAGCCCGTACGGGGATGAAACAGATACGCAGTATTTT. Amino acids: CASSPYGDETDTQYF.

This clone was observed a handful of times. The rearrangement joins TRBV7-9 to TRBJ1-2; D is undetermined. Germline V gene lookup returns CDR1 SEHNR and CDR2 FQNEAQ (reference sequence). The V end was cut by 0 bases, the J end by 0 bases, with 8 bases between. This CDR3 is built from 15 residues. CDR3 nucleotides: TGTGCCAGCAGCTTAGCTTCCACGGCTAACTATGGCTACACCTTC. Residues: CASSLASTANYGYTF.

This clone has just a few counts. The rearrangement links TRBV7-3 to TRBJ2-2; D may correspond to TRBD1 or TRBD2 (5 bases each). Germline loops: CDR1 SGHTA, CDR2 FQGTGA. Deletions cut 2 bases from V and 6 bases from J, with 16 bases between. This CDR3 comprises 16 residues. CDR3: CASSLQPGWGAGELFF. The CDR3 DNA is TGTGCCAGCAGCTTACAACCGGGATGGGGCGCCGGGGAGCTGTTTTTT.

This chain uses TRBV7-2 with TRBJ1-5, with D hard to call. Between the trimmed V and J ends, which lost 3 bases and 6 bases, there was a span of 9 bases. CDR3 length: 13 amino acids. Germline V gene sequence: CDR1 SGHTA, CDR2 FQGNSA. The CDR3 protein is CASSLGIRQPQHF. The CDR3 DNA is TGTGCCAGCAGCTTGGGAATTCGTCAGCCCCAGCATTTT.

This clone was recorded at least ten times. J is TRBJ2-6 and V is TRBV27; D call uncertain. Germline loops: CDR1 MNHEY, CDR2 SMNVEV (reference sequence). V was clipped by 5 bases and J by 0 bases, with 8 bases between them. The CDR3 is made up of 15 amino acids. CDR3 bases: TGTGCCAGCAGTATGGGGATCTCTGGGGCCAACGTCCTGACTTTC. This gives the protein CASSMGISGANVLTF. The variable domain in full, with the rest retrieved from reference TRBV27 and TRBJ2-6, is EAQVTQNPRYLITVTGKKLTVTCSQNMNHEYMSWYRQDPGLGLRQIYYSMNVEVTDKGDVPEGYKVSRKEKRNFPLILESPSPNQTSLYFCASSMGISGANVLTFGAGSRLTVL.

The chain employs TRBV29-1 and TRBJ2-2, with D hard to call. Germline V gene lookup returns CDR1 SQVTM and CDR2 ANQGSEA. The CDR3 runs to 12 residues. Trimming cost V 7 bases and J 7 bases, with 13 bases left between them. The CDR3 DNA reads TGCAGCGGTGCGAGTCCTGGCGGGGAGCTGTTTTTT. It encodes CSGASPGGELFF.

This rearrangement joins TRBV7-9 to TRBJ2-5, with a weak D call TRBD1 (6 bases). V lost 5 bases, J lost 1 base, and 17 bases lay in between. This CDR3 region has 16 residues. From germline, CDR1 is SEHNR and CDR2 FQNEAQ (reference sequence). This CDR3 reads CASSHRRGISQETQYF. CDR3 nucleotide sequence: TGTGCCAGCAGCCATCGCAGGGGAATAAGCCAAGAGACCCAGTACTTC.

This chain joins TRBV13 and TRBJ2-3; D is unresolved. The CDR3 runs 12 residues. Trimming removed 0 bases at V and 10 bases at J, with 8 bases between. CDR1 PRHDT and CDR2 FYEKMQ come from the germline V gene (reference sequence). Here the CDR3 reads CASSLGVVPQYF. For the CDR3, the DNA is TGTGCCAGCAGCTTAGGGGTGGTCCCGCAGTATTTT.

This clone was seen more than once but under ten times. The chain joins TRBV7-9 to TRBJ2-7; D ambiguous. This CDR3 spans 14 amino acids. The germline V and J ends were trimmed by 5 bases and 4 bases, with 15 bases remaining between them. The germline CDR1 and CDR2 sequences are SEHNR and FQNEAQ (reference sequence). The DNA of the CDR3 is TGTGCCAGCAGCCCGCCCAGAACTACATACGAGCAGTACTTC. Encoded protein: CASSPPRTTYEQYF.

V gene TRBV30 combines with J gene TRBJ2-3; 13 nucleotides agree with TRBD2. V was clipped by 4 bases and J by 4 bases; unmatched bases: 8. CDR3 length: 16 amino acids. Germline V gives CDR1 GTSNPN, CDR2 SVGIG (reference sequence). This CDR3 is CAWTLGLAGAADTQYF. The DNA of the CDR3 is TGTGCCTGGACTTTAGGACTAGCGGGAGCTGCAGATACGCAGTATTTT.

V and J are TRBV30 and TRBJ2-3; the D is unclear. The V and J ends lost 2 bases and 7 bases respectively, with 13 bases between them. The CDR3 is made up of 13 amino acids. The germline V gene has CDR1 GTSNPN and CDR2 SVGIG (reference sequence). The CDR3, as DNA: TGTGCCTGGAGTCCGGACGCACTGCATACGCAGTATTTT. This codes for CAWSPDALHTQYF.

The chain carries TRBV4-3 and TRBJ2-2, with unresolved D. CDR1 and CDR2 (germline): LGHNA, YSLEER. Deletions cut 4 bases from V and 5 bases from J, with 8 bases between. The CDR3 extends over 13 amino acids. The CDR3 protein is CASSPGLTGELFF. For the CDR3, the DNA is TGCGCCAGCAGCCCCGGTCTTACCGGGGAGCTGTTTTTT.

This clone was seen at least ten times. The V gene is TRBV13, the J gene TRBJ2-1; D remains unclear. Per the germline V gene, CDR1 is PRHDT and CDR2 is FYEKMQ (reference sequence). The CDR3 loop spans 14 amino acids. The V end lost 5 bases, the J end lost 4 bases, and 12 bases lay between the germline ends. For the CDR3, the DNA is TGTGCCAGCAGCGTGACACTGTTGTACAATGAGCAGTTCTTC. This gives the protein CASSVTLLYNEQFF.

There are a few counts of this clone. J is TRBJ2-1 and V is TRBV28; D unresolved. Trimming left V 2 bases short and J 15 bases short, with 17 bases between. CDR1 and CDR2 (germline): MDHEN, SYDVKM. The CDR3 is 13 amino acids. The CDR3 DNA follows: TGTGCCAGCAGTTTAGCACCCGGTTTTGCTAGGTTCTTC. Its protein product is CASSLAPGFARFF. The whole variable domain, remainder taken from reference TRBV28 and TRBJ2-1, is DVKVTQSSRYLVKRTGEKVFLECVQDMDHENMFWYRQDPGLGLRLIYFSYDVKMKEKGDIPEGYSVSREKKERFSLILESASTNQTSMYLCASSLAPGFARFFGPGTRLTVL.

This clone was picked up a small number of times. The genes are TRBV11-2 and TRBJ2-3; TRBD2 matches at 7 bases. Trimming removed 3 bases from V and 2 bases from J; junction bases left unmatched: 5. CDR3 length: 15 residues. Per the germline V gene, CDR1 is SGHAT and CDR2 is FQNNGV. The CDR3 spells CASSFWAGDTDTQYF. CDR3 in DNA: TGTGCCAGCAGCTTTTGGGCGGGGGACACAGATACGCAGTATTTT.

V gene TRBV5-1 combines with J gene TRBJ1-3; D is unclear. Deletions cut 1 base from V and 0 bases from J, with 8 bases between. The CDR3 has 15 residues. CDR1 and CDR2 (germline): SGHRS, YFSETQ. The CDR3 nucleotides read TGCGCCAGCAGCTTGACCGGGGACTCTGGAAACACCATATATTTT. It is translated as CASSLTGDSGNTIYF.

This clone was detected many times. J is TRBJ2-1 and V is TRBV7-4, with 11 bases fitting TRBD1. The CDR3 runs to 18 residues. Losses at the gene ends were 5 bases for V and 8 bases for J; bases not matched to a gene: 17. Germline CDR1 SGHVT, CDR2 SQSDAQ. CDR3 loop: CASSARTGGRVPGDEQFF. CDR3 in DNA: TGTGCCAGCAGCGCGAGGACAGGGGGCCGCGTCCCAGGCGATGAGCAGTTCTTC.

This clone was recorded a few times. J is TRBJ2-1 and V is TRBV5-4, with 8 bases matching TRBD2. Trimming took 5 bases from V and 5 from J; bases not matched to a gene: 12. The germline CDR1 and CDR2 sequences are SGHNT and YYREEE (reference sequence). There are 16 residues in the CDR3. The CDR3 loop reads CASSQPGLVTHNEQFF. Here the CDR3 DNA reads TGTGCCAGCAGTCAGCCGGGACTAGTCACCCACAATGAGCAGTTCTTC.

This clone has just one count. The chain carries TRBV5-6 and TRBJ2-5, with 8 bases lining up with TRBD2. Germline V CDR1 and CDR2: SGHDT, YYEEEE. Germline trimming cut 4 bases from V and 2 bases from J; bases unmatched to any gene: 7. The CDR3 spans 15 residues. The CDR3 DNA sequence: TGTGCCAGCAGCCCTGGACTAGCAGTTCAAGAGACCCAGTACTTC. This codes for CASSPGLAVQETQYF.

This clone showed up many times. This CDR3 is also generated by other DNA sequences in the sample. The chain couples TRBV5-4 to TRBJ2-2, with 9 bases matching TRBD2. Germline V gene sequence: CDR1 SGHNT, CDR2 YYREEE (reference sequence). The CDR3 is 16 amino acids. V gave up 2 bases and J gave up 2 bases; unmatched junction bases: 4. CDR3 protein: CASSFLTSGNTGELFF. CDR3 bases: TGTGCCAGCAGCTTCTTGACTAGCGGAAACACCGGGGAGCTGTTTTTT.

Only a few counts were recorded for this clone. The CDR3 here is CASSLRRPSGVNTGELFF. In DNA, the CDR3 is TGTGCCAGCAGCTTACGTCGGCCGAGCGGGGTGAACACCGGGGAGCTGTTTTTT. This sequence joins TRBV7-2 and TRBJ2-2; 7 bases line up with TRBD2. Germline CDR1 reads SGHTA; CDR2 reads FQGNSA. The CDR3 has 18 residues. The junction had 10 bases not matched to a gene; V was cut back by 2 bases and J by 1 base.

The chain combines TRBV15 with TRBJ1-5, with a possible D match to TRBD1 (6 bases). The germline V gene encodes CDR1 LNHNV and CDR2 YYDKDF (reference sequence). Trimming took 0 bases from V and 1 from J, leaving 13 bases between them. This CDR3 is built from 17 residues. DNA of the CDR3: TGTGCCACCAGCAGAGAATTGACAGGCTTAAGCAATCAGCCCCAGCATTTT. It encodes CATSRELTGLSNQPQHF.

This clone was observed a handful of times. The chain combines TRBV29-1 with TRBJ1-1, with D possibly TRBD1 on 6 matching bases. Germline-derived CDR1 and CDR2 are SQVTM and ANQGSEA. This CDR3 has 12 residues. V was clipped by 6 bases and J by 7 bases, with 15 bases between them. CDR3 region: CSVEMGASEAFF. DNA for the CDR3: TGCAGCGTCGAGATGGGGGCAAGTGAAGCTTTCTTT.

CDR3 in amino acids: CASSLVSGQTSLNTEAFF. In nucleotides, the CDR3 is TGCGCCAGCAGCTTGGTGTCCGGGCAGACAAGCTTAAACACTGAAGCTTTCTTT. The chain employs TRBV5-1 and TRBJ1-1, with D hard to call. The germline V and J ends were trimmed by 0 bases and 2 bases, with 20 bases remaining between them. The CDR3 is 18 residues long. Germline values: CDR1 SGHRS, CDR2 YFSETQ. The complete variable domain, with remaining parts taken from reference TRBV5-1 and TRBJ1-1, reads KAGVTQTPRYLIKTRGQQVTLSCSPISGHRSVSWYQQTPGQGLQFLFEYFSETQRNKGNFPGRFSGRQFSNSRSEMNVSTLELGDSALYLCASSLVSGQTSLNTEAFFGQGTRLTVV.

A few counts support this clone. This chain uses TRBV7-8 with TRBJ1-1; possible D gene TRBD1, 5 bases. The CDR3 spans 13 residues. Germline V gene data show CDR1 as SGHVS and CDR2 as FQNEAQ. Deletions cut 5 bases from V and 6 bases from J, with 13 bases between. CDR3 nucleotide sequence: TGTGCCAGCAGCCTAGACCGGGGGTCTGAAGCTTTCTTT. This encodes CASSLDRGSEAFF.

The chain is built from TRBV7-2 and TRBJ2-1; tentatively, D is TRBD1 (5 bases). Germline-derived CDR1 and CDR2 are SGHTA and FQGNSA. Trimming cost V 4 bases and J 4 bases, with 14 bases left between them. This CDR3 region has 15 residues. The CDR3 region is CASSSGPLQYNEQFF. CDR3 in DNA: TGTGCCAGCAGCTCAGGGCCCTTACAGTACAATGAGCAGTTCTTC.

Only a few counts were recorded for this clone. A read error may be the cause here, since a much bigger clone is one base away. This sample includes further DNA sequences coding for the same CDR3. The V gene is TRBV27, the J gene TRBJ2-5; D call uncertain. Germline CDR1 MNHEY, CDR2 SMNVEV (reference sequence). V gave up 2 bases and J gave up 5 bases, with 3 bases separating them. The CDR3 is made up of 11 amino acids. For the CDR3, the DNA is TGTGCCAGCAGTTTAGGGGAGACCCAGTACTTC. Translated: CASSLGETQYF.

This clone was counted a few times. The chain joins TRBV7-9 to TRBJ2-5, with 13 bases matching TRBD2. The CDR3 is 15 amino acids. CDR1 is SEHNR and CDR2 is FQNEAQ in the germline V gene (reference sequence). Germline trimming cut 8 bases from V and 5 bases from J; bases unmatched to any gene: 8. The chain's CDR3 is CASSGLAGAYETQYF. The CDR3 coding sequence is TGTGCCAGCTCCGGACTAGCGGGAGCTTATGAGACCCAGTACTTC. The variable domain in full, completed from reference TRBV7-9 and TRBJ2-5, reads DTGVSQNPRHKITKRGQNVTFRCDPISEHNRLYWYRQTLGQGPEFLTYFQNEAQLEKSRLLSDRFSAERPKGSFSTLEIQRTEQGDSAMYLCASSGLAGAYETQYFGPGTRLLVL.

The chain carries TRBV5-1 and TRBJ2-3; 14 bases agree with TRBD2. The CDR3 consists of 17 residues. V was pared by 0 bases and J by 4 bases, with 4 bases of the junction left unmatched. Germline values: CDR1 SGHRS, CDR2 YFSETQ. The CDR3 DNA reads TGCGCCAGCAGCTTGGGACTAGCGGGAGGGCCCGCAGATACGCAGTATTTT. It yields the protein CASSLGLAGGPADTQYF.